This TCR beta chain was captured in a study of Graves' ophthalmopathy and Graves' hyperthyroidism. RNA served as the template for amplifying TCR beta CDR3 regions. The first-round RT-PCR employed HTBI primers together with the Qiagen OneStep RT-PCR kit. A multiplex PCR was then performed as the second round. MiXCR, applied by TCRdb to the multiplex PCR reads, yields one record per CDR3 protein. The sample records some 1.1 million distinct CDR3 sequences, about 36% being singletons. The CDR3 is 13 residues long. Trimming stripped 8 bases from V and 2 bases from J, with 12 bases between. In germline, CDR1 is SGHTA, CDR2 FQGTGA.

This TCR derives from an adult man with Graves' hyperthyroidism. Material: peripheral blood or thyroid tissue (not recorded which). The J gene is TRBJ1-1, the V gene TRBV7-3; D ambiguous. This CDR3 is CASQDTTNTEAFF. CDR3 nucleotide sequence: TGTGCCAGCCAAGATACGACCAACACTGAAGCTTTCTTT.